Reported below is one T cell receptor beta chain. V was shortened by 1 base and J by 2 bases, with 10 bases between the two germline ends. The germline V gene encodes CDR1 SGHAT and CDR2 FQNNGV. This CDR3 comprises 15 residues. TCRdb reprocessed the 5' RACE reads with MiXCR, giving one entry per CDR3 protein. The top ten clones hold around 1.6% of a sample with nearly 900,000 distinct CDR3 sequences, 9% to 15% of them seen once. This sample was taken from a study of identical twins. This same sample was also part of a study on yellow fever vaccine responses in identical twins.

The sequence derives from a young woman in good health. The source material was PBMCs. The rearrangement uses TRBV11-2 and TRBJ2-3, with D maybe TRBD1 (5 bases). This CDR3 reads CASSLVWGSTDTQYF. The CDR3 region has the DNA TGTGCCAGCAGCTTAGTTTGGGGCTCCACAGATACGCAGTATTTT. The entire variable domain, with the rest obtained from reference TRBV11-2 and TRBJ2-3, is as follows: EAGVAQSPRYKIIEKRQSVAFWCNPISGHATLYWYQQILGQGPKLLIQFQNNGVVDDSQLPKDRFSAERLKGVDSTLKIQPAKLEDSAVYLCASSLVWGSTDTQYFGPGTRLTVL.